These T cell receptor beta chains were read from a single sample in a study of identifying expanded T cells in peripheral blood. Profiled with immunoSEQ multiplex PCR; TCRdb holds only in-frame clones, not every one. The table lists some 93,000 clones, 88% of them singletons, with about 4% in the top ten. The material sequenced was blood. These TCRs come from a person aged 18-69 years in good health. The conserved cysteine and the conserved F or W are not part of the CDR3 here.

TRBV5-4 | ASSYRATSGTYNEQF
TRBV7-2 | ASSQSAQPQH
TRBV5-4 | ASRSGHLGTEAF
TRBV7-3 | ASSSTGRDNSPLH
TRBV4-3 | ASSQDGLGVHEKLF
TRBV5-8 | ASSLGVAGVYNEQF
TRBV11-2 | ASSSQGGSTEAF
TRBV7-9 | ASSLGQAVHYGYT
TRBV7-2 | ASSLMAGELF
TRBV7-9 | ASSSSLEQETQY
TRBV28 | ASSLWWSPAEDTQY
TRBV4-1 | ASSQDAPLLAVGHYEQY
TRBV7-3 | ASSSSGVDETQY
TRBV9 | ASSVRGSGGSSYNEQF
TRBV10-2 | ASSPAPGDRRHSNYGYT
TRBV7-6 | ASSEYLGESTGELF
TRBV14 | ASSRWGGRSYEQY
TRBV2 | ASRYRGSGNTIY
TRBV4-1 | ASSQDRVGTIY
TRBV4-1 | ASSQEGPGLMSDTDTQY
TRBV5-1 | ASSSPSGSNEQF
TRBV4-2 | ASSTRYNEQF
TRBV6-6 | ASGDPSQPQH